This TCR beta chain is from a study of cytomegalovirus exposure and HLA in healthy donors. Notes on this clone: Its antigen is not known.

Whole-study results and caveats: Exclusion as indistinguishable affected some V segments, including TRBV6-2 and TRBV6-3.

PCR primers comprised 60 Vbeta and 13 Jbeta primers. Repertoires were generated with immunoSEQ multiplex PCR, while TCRdb's copy carries only in-frame clones and drops some. The repertoire holds about 190,000 clones, around 87% seen once, with over 1% in the top ten. The V end was cut by 6 bases, the J end by 1 base, with 10 bases between. The CDR3 is 13 amino acids. The V gene's germline CDR1 is MNHEY and CDR2 SVGAGI. This rearrangement joins TRBV6-5 to TRBJ2-7, with a tentative D call TRBD2 (6 bases). The TCR comes from a man younger than 40 in good health and CMV-seronegative. Sequencing was performed on PBMCs. CDR3 amino acids: CASSRGTSYEQYF. The CDR3 region has the DNA TGTGCCAGCAGCCGAGGGACTTCCTACGAGCAGTACTTC.